The next 16 T cell receptor beta chains were all read from a single sample in a study of CD8+ T cells in alopecia areata. Extracted RNA was reverse transcribed into cDNA, the sequencing template. Profiled with immunoSEQ multiplex PCR; TCRdb holds only in-frame clones, not every one. The sample shows 150,000 to 250,000 clones, more than 45% of them seen only once. Treatment given: oral pan-JAK inhibitor, 5-10 mg twice daily. The sample was CD4+ T cells sorted from blood, taken at week 24, from a patient treated with tofacitinib. Receptors were obtained from a human donor with alopecia areata.

This chain uses TRBV9 with TRBJ1-2; no reliable D call. Germline-derived CDR1 and CDR2 are SGDLS and YYNGEE. This CDR3 is 14 amino acids long. The V gene lost 4 bases and the J gene lost 2 bases, with 12 bases spanning the gap. The DNA for the CDR3 is TGTGCCAGCAGCTTAGGGCCGGGGAACTATGGCTACACCTTC. Its translation: CASSLGPGNYGYTF.

This clone was recorded a few times. The chain has TRBV28 and TRBJ2-7; TRBD1 agrees at 9 bases. The germline V gene encodes CDR1 MDHEN and CDR2 SYDVKM. J gave up 4 bases and V 5 bases, and 12 bases lay outside the gene matches. The CDR3 is made up of 16 amino acids. The CDR3 protein is CASSGSGQGAGYEQYF. In DNA, the CDR3 is TGTGCCAGCAGTGGCTCGGGACAGGGAGCTGGTTACGAGCAGTACTTC.

The chain links TRBV15 to TRBJ2-6, with D perhaps TRBD1 (5 bases). The CDR3 runs 16 residues. The ends were cut back, 0 bases at V and 1 base at J, with 7 bases in the middle. CDR1 is LNHNV and CDR2 is YYDKDF in the germline V gene (reference sequence). The CDR3 region is CATSRDRGSGANVLTF. As DNA, the CDR3 is TGTGCCACCAGCAGAGATAGGGGTTCTGGGGCCAACGTCCTGACTTTC.

The genes are TRBV27 and TRBJ1-1; possible D gene TRBD1, 5 bases. CDR1 and CDR2 (germline): MNHEY, SMNVEV (reference sequence). This CDR3 has 12 residues. Trimming stripped 5 bases from V and 10 bases from J, with 14 bases between. CDR3 sequence reads: CASSPSLGGAFF. CDR3 nucleotides: TGTGCCAGCAGTCCCTCGCTGGGGGGAGCTTTCTTT.

V gene TRBV11-2 combines with J gene TRBJ2-1, with D perhaps matching TRBD1 (5 bases). Trimming stripped 1 base from V and 5 bases from J, with 18 bases between. The CDR3 runs to 17 residues. Germline V gene data show CDR1 as SGHAT and CDR2 as FQNNGV. The DNA for the CDR3 is TGTGCCAGCAGCTTAGCTGGGGCCTCGCGCTACAACAATGAGCAGTTCTTC. This sequence encodes CASSLAGASRYNNEQFF.

This chain links TRBV29-1 with TRBJ2-5; D might be TRBD2 (6 bases). Trimming removed 7 bases at V and 4 bases at J, with 16 bases between. CDR1 SQVTM and CDR2 ANQGSEA come from the germline V gene. This CDR3 is built from 13 residues. CDR3 residues: CSGSPPGGETQYF. The CDR3 DNA reads as TGCAGCGGTTCACCCCCCGGGGGAGAGACCCAGTACTTC. Full variable domain (rest looked up from reference TRBV29-1 and TRBJ2-5): SAVISQKPSRDICQRGTSLTIQCQVDSQVTMMFWYRQQPGQSLTLIATANQGSEATYESGFVIDKFPISRPNLTFSTLTVSNMSPEDSSIYLCSGSPPGGETQYFGPGTRLLVL.

The chain couples TRBV11-2 to TRBJ1-1; weak D call: TRBD1 (6 bases). Germline assignment: CDR1 SGHAT and CDR2 FQNNGV. CDR3 size: 16 residues. V was cut by 1 base and J by 0 bases, with 12 bases left in between. The CDR3 sequence: CASSLGGARLNTEAFF. CDR3 nucleotide sequence: TGTGCCAGCAGCTTAGGGGGGGCCCGATTGAACACTGAAGCTTTCTTT.

The rearrangement joins TRBV29-1 to TRBJ2-6; D is possibly TRBD1 or TRBD2 (6 bases each). The CDR3 is 15 amino acids. Germline-derived CDR1 and CDR2 are SQVTM and ANQGSEA. V dropped 5 bases and J dropped 0 bases, with 11 bases sitting between them. CDR3 residues: CSVPGGGSGANVLTF. CDR3 coding DNA: TGCAGCGTTCCCGGAGGGGGCTCTGGGGCCAACGTCCTGACTTTC.

J is TRBJ2-3 and V is TRBV4-3; D remains ambiguous. Trimming left V 0 bases short and J 2 bases short, with 9 bases between. Germline V CDR1 and CDR2: LGHNA, YSLEER. This CDR3 has 15 amino acids. CDR3 sequence: CASSQDRDNTDTQYF. Here the CDR3 DNA reads TGCGCCAGCAGCCAAGATAGAGACAACACAGATACGCAGTATTTT.

J is TRBJ1-3 and V is TRBV5-1; 9 bases align to TRBD1. Germline CDR1 is SGHRS and CDR2 is YFSETQ. The CDR3 has 14 residues. With V trimmed by 4 bases and J by 4 bases, 3 bases remained unmatched. The DNA of the CDR3 is TGCGCCAGCAGCCCCGGACAGGGGGGAAACACCATATATTTT. Its protein is CASSPGQGGNTIYF.

This clone has more than one count but fewer than ten. J is TRBJ2-7 and V is TRBV11-2; TRBD1 agrees at 7 bases. The CDR3 sequence is 14 residues long. The V gene's germline CDR1 is SGHAT and CDR2 FQNNGV. The junction had 2 bases not matched to a gene; V was cut back by 1 base and J by 2 bases. The CDR3 reads CASSLVTGPYEQYF. CDR3 nucleotides: TGTGCCAGCAGCTTAGTGACAGGGCCCTACGAGCAGTACTTC.

The J gene is TRBJ1-4, the V gene TRBV7-9; 9 nucleotides agree with TRBD1. The CDR3 is made up of 16 amino acids. V lost 7 bases and J lost 8; bases outside the gene matches: 14. Germline V lookup: CDR1 SEHNR, CDR2 FQNEAQ (reference sequence). DNA for the CDR3: TGTGCCAGCACCGAAGGAAGGACAGGGGTATGGGAAAAACTGTTTTTT. This gives the protein CASTEGRTGVWEKLFF.

The genes are TRBV7-2 and TRBJ2-2, with unresolved D. There are 14 residues in the CDR3. From germline, CDR1 is SGHTA and CDR2 FQGNSA. Between the trimmed V and J ends, which lost 0 bases and 6 bases, there was a span of 8 bases. The CDR3 DNA reads TGTGCCAGCAGCTTAGCGTGGAAGGCCGGGGAGCTGTTTTTT. It specifies CASSLAWKAGELFF.

The V and J genes are TRBV29-1 and TRBJ1-1; 7 bases are shared with TRBD1. Germline CDR1 SQVTM, CDR2 ANQGSEA. With 7 bases clipped from V and 11 bases from J, the junction kept 7 bases outside the gene matches. The CDR3 runs 10 residues. The DNA for the CDR3 is TGCAGCGCTGTGGACAGGCCGGCTTTCTTT. Its protein product is CSAVDRPAFF.

The rearrangement joins TRBV30 to TRBJ1-5; D is ambiguous. Trimming removed 0 bases at V and 6 bases at J, with 9 bases between. The CDR3 is made up of 13 amino acids. Germline V gene lookup returns CDR1 GTSNPN and CDR2 SVGIG (reference sequence). The CDR3 is CAWSVKAGQPQHF. The DNA for the CDR3 is TGTGCCTGGAGTGTAAAGGCTGGTCAGCCCCAGCATTTT.

This chain connects TRBV10-3 to TRBJ1-1, with TRBD1 matching over 9 bases. CDR3 length: 14 amino acids. V shed 11 bases and J 0 bases; nucleotides not matched to a gene: 7. The germline V gene encodes CDR1 ENHRY and CDR2 SYGVKD. The CDR3 region is CAARTGEMNTEAFF. For the CDR3, the DNA is TGTGCCGCGCGGACAGGGGAAATGAACACTGAAGCTTTCTTT.